The 27 T cell receptor beta chains reported below all come from one sample, sequenced in a study of shared T cell receptors in the human thymus (dated by TCRdb to 2020 to 2022). The protocol used for the library was the immunoSEQ multiplex PCR assay. TCRdb limited this immuneACCESS table to in-frame rearrangements with V and J called. A share of clones is missing; checked studies link under half to unresolved V genes, and the rest is unexplained. The sample includes approximately 760,000 clones, with 75% to 90% observed a single time. More than 0.01% of the sample goes to the ten largest clones. The sample was also linked to a second study, of human thymus T cells.

The sequenced material came from thymocytes. The receptor source for this set is a girl under three years old with a congenital heart defect. Donor details come from another sample of the same person, matched by shared clones.

The rearrangement uses TRBV2 and TRBJ2-3; possibly TRBD1 for D (5 bases). This CDR3 spans 16 amino acids. V lost 0 bases and J lost 3, with 13 bases in between. Germline lookup yields CDR1 SNHLY and CDR2 FYNNEI. CDR3: CASSEAGPERTDTQYF. CDR3 nucleotides: TGTGCCAGCAGTGAAGCGGGGCCCGAGAGAACAGATACGCAGTATTTT.

The rearrangement joins TRBV1 to TRBJ1-1. TRBV1 is a recognized pseudogene. CDR3 length: 13 residues. Here the CDR3 DNA reads TGCACCAGCAGCCAAGATTTAAACACTGAAGCTTTCTTT. Protein sequence: CTSSQDLNTEAFF.

This clone was counted a few times. The rearrangement joins TRBV9 to TRBJ2-1, with 10 bases aligning to TRBD1. CDR3 size: 15 residues. CDR1 and CDR2 (germline): SGDLS, YYNGEE. Trimming removed 4 bases from V and 8 bases from J; junction bases left unmatched: 9. CDR3 region: CASSPWDRGLDEQFF. CDR3 coding DNA: TGTGCCAGCAGCCCCTGGGACAGGGGATTGGATGAGCAGTTCTTC.

V and J are TRBV5-3 and TRBJ2-5; 9 nucleotides match TRBD2. TRBV5-3 is sorted into the ORF group, with uncertain function. The CDR3 is made up of 17 amino acids. V lost 1 base, J lost 7 bases, and 14 bases stayed unmatched. CDR3 protein: CARSLPRGGGGCWTQYF. The CDR3 region has the DNA TGTGCCAGAAGCTTGCCCCGTGGCGGGGGGGGCTGCTGGACCCAGTACTTC.

The genes are TRBV21-1 and TRBJ1-4; the D call of TRBD1 is as the table states it, not checked on the DNA. TRBV21-1 is recorded as a pseudogene. CDR3 length: 15 residues. This CDR3 reads CASSTRVWGHEKLFF. The DNA of the CDR3 is TGTGCCAGCAGCACCAGGGTTTGGGGCCATGAAAAACTGTTTTTT.

The chain joins TRBV10-3 to TRBJ2-3; D is undetermined. The germline gives CDR1 ENHRY, CDR2 SYGVKD. The CDR3 has 13 amino acids. The V and J ends lost 2 bases and 0 bases respectively, with 3 bases between them. In nucleotides, the CDR3 is TGTGCCATCAGTGAGACTAGCACAGATACGCAGTATTTT. It translates to CAISETSTDTQYF.

V is TRBV7-9 and J is TRBJ2-5; 9 bases map to TRBD1. Trimming took 4 bases from V and 5 from J; bases not matched to a gene: 11. Germline V gives CDR1 SEHNR, CDR2 FQNEAQ (reference sequence). This CDR3 comprises 16 residues. CDR3 sequence reads: CASSYRDRVPMETQYF. CDR3 coding DNA: TGTGCCAGCAGCTACCGGGACAGGGTCCCTATGGAGACCCAGTACTTC.

The sample holds a few counts of this clone. The chain couples TRBV18 to TRBJ2-3, with a weak D call TRBD2 (6 bases). Trimming pared 4 bases from V and 7 bases from J, leaving 12 bases between. The germline V gene encodes CDR1 KGHSH and CDR2 LQKENI. There are 13 residues in the CDR3. The CDR3 DNA sequence: TGTGCCAGCTCACGACGGGGGATGCATACGCAGTATTTT. Residues: CASSRRGMHTQYF.

The rearrangement links TRBV7-2 to TRBJ1-2; D might be TRBD1 (5 bases). V was clipped by 3 bases and J by 4 bases, with 15 bases between them. This CDR3 region has 15 residues. Germline V gives CDR1 SGHTA, CDR2 FQGNSA. CDR3 sequence: CASSLDRRQTYGYTF. CDR3 bases: TGTGCCAGCAGCTTGGACCGGAGACAGACCTATGGCTACACCTTC.

This chain joins TRBV29-1 and TRBJ1-2, with 7 bases aligning to TRBD1. The trim removed 4 bases at V and 0 bases at J, leaving 14 bases unmatched. Germline V lookup: CDR1 SQVTM, CDR2 ANQGSEA. The CDR3 sequence is 17 residues long. The CDR3 region is CSVGMSRYDRANYGYTF. The DNA for the CDR3 is TGCAGCGTTGGTATGTCGAGGTACGACAGGGCTAACTATGGCTACACCTTC. The whole variable domain, remainder taken from reference TRBV29-1 and TRBJ1-2, is SAVISQKPSRDICQRGTSLTIQCQVDSQVTMMFWYRQQPGQSLTLIATANQGSEATYESGFVIDKFPISRPNLTFSTLTVSNMSPEDSSIYLCSVGMSRYDRANYGYTFGSGTRLTVV.

In this sample, this clone turned up a few times. The CDR3 DNA is TGTGCCAGCAGTTCGAACGACAGTATGATGAATGAAAAACTGTTTTTT. Amino acid sequence: CASSSNDSMMNEKLFF. The chain links TRBV2 to TRBJ1-4; D perhaps matches TRBD1 (5 bases). The CDR3 contains 16 residues. Germline V gene lookup returns CDR1 SNHLY and CDR2 FYNNEI. Trimming removed 5 bases from V and 5 bases from J, with 18 bases in between.

CDR3 amino acids: CASSLYSPGLAGISSYEQYF. The CDR3 DNA reads as TGTGCCAGCAGTTTATATAGCCCGGGACTAGCGGGGATCAGCTCCTACGAGCAGTACTTC. The genes are TRBV28 and TRBJ2-7; TRBD2 agrees at 13 bases. CDR1 and CDR2 from the germline V gene are MDHEN and SYDVKM. There are 20 residues in the CDR3. V shed 1 base and J 0 bases; nucleotides not matched to a gene: 12.

This clone showed up just once. V and J are TRBV19 and TRBJ2-7; no clear D gene. This CDR3 has 16 amino acids. Between the trimmed V and J ends, which lost 3 bases and 3 bases, there was a span of 18 bases. Germline lookup yields CDR1 LNHDA and CDR2 SQIVND (reference sequence). The CDR3 sequence: CASSIAPRLVSYEQYF. CDR3 bases: TGTGCCAGTAGTATCGCACCACGCCTTGTTAGCTACGAGCAGTACTTC.

The genes are TRBV6-1 and TRBJ2-1, with 7 bases identical to TRBD1. This CDR3 contains 15 residues. V lost 6 bases to trimming and J lost 1 base; unmatched junction nucleotides: 6. Looked up from germline, CDR1 is MNHNS and CDR2 is SASEGT. CDR3 residues: CASRPPGQSYNEQFF. The CDR3 nucleotides are TGTGCCAGCAGGCCACCGGGACAGTCCTACAATGAGCAGTTCTTC.

The CDR3 nucleotides are TGTGCCAGCTCACCAGGGACAGGGATCTCCTACGAGCAGTACTTC. This encodes CASSPGTGISYEQYF. The rearrangement uses TRBV18 and TRBJ2-7; TRBD1 matches 9 bases. The CDR3 extends over 15 amino acids. The junction had 2 bases not matched to a gene; V was cut back by 2 bases and J by 0 bases. Germline V CDR1 and CDR2: KGHSH, LQKENI.

V usage is TRBV5-1 and J usage is TRBJ2-4; tentative D call: TRBD1 (6 bases). In germline, CDR1 is SGHRS, CDR2 YFSETQ. V lost 4 bases, J lost 2 bases, and 16 bases lay in between. This CDR3 has 16 residues. CDR3 sequence (DNA): TGCGCCAGCAGCCCACACAGGGTACGGACCAAAAACATTCAGTACTTC. It yields the protein CASSPHRVRTKNIQYF.

The chain carries TRBV7-8 and TRBJ1-4; TRBD1 agrees at 7 bases. Germline trimming cut 5 bases from V and 3 bases from J; bases unmatched to any gene: 12. CDR3 length: 17 residues. Germline V CDR1 and CDR2: SGHVS, FQNEAQ. This chain's CDR3 is CASSTNPPGQPNEKLFF. The CDR3 nucleotides are TGTGCCAGCAGCACGAATCCACCGGGACAGCCTAATGAAAAACTGTTTTTT. Full variable domain (remainder filled in from reference TRBV7-8 and TRBJ1-4): GAGVSQSPRYKVAKRGQDVALRCDPISGHVSLFWYQQALGQGPEFLTYFQNEAQLDKSGLPSDRFFAERPEGSVSTLKIQRTQQEDSAVYLCASSTNPPGQPNEKLFFGSGTQLSVL.

The gene calls are TRBV12-5 and TRBJ2-5, with D possibly TRBD2 on 5 matching bases. This CDR3 contains 13 residues. Trimming pared 3 bases from V and 2 bases from J, leaving 7 bases between. Germline V gene sequence: CDR1 LGHNT, CDR2 FRNRAP. CDR3 DNA: TGTGCTAGTGGTTTAACGGGGCAAGAGACCCAGTACTTC. This codes for CASGLTGQETQYF.

The chain couples TRBV11-2 to TRBJ1-3; unclear D gene. With 4 bases removed from V and 2 bases from J, the gap between germline ends came to 24 bases. Germline assignment: CDR1 SGHAT and CDR2 FQNNGV. This CDR3 region has 19 residues. CDR3 amino acids: CASSSNKPPWAETGNTIYF. CDR3 sequence (DNA): TGTGCCAGCAGCTCCAACAAGCCCCCTTGGGCAGAAACTGGAAACACCATATATTTT.

V usage is TRBV6-5 and J usage is TRBJ2-5; 8 bases align to TRBD1. V lost 5 bases and J lost 3; bases outside the gene matches: 8. The CDR3 has 15 residues. Germline V gene sequence: CDR1 MNHEY, CDR2 SVGAGI. CDR3 coding DNA: TGTGCCAGCAGTGGACAGGGAAAGGTAGAAGAGACCCAGTACTTC. It is translated as CASSGQGKVEETQYF.

The chain joins TRBV11-2 to TRBJ1-1; 9 bases are a match to TRBD1. This CDR3 contains 15 residues. Germline lookup yields CDR1 SGHAT and CDR2 FQNNGV. Trimming cost V 5 bases and J 3 bases; bases outside gene matches: 7. DNA for the CDR3: TGTGCCAGCAGCGCCACAGGGGGCCTTCACACTGAAGCTTTCTTT. Its protein is CASSATGGLHTEAFF.

The CDR3 DNA sequence: TGTGCCAGCAGTTACGAGAGGGAGGAGGGCTACAATGAGCAGTTCTTC. This encodes CASSYEREEGYNEQFF. The rearrangement joins TRBV6-6 to TRBJ2-1, with D possibly TRBD2 on 6 matching bases. V lost 2 bases and J 3 bases, leaving 14 bases between the germline ends. This CDR3 contains 16 residues. CDR1 and CDR2 from the germline V gene are MNHNY and SVGAGI (reference sequence).

The chain carries TRBV6-5 and TRBJ1-1; D gene unclear. CDR3 length equals 15 residues. CDR1 MNHEY and CDR2 SVGAGI come from the germline V gene. Trimming removed 0 bases at V and 6 bases at J, with 14 bases between. CDR3 DNA sequence: TGTGCCAGCAGTTACTCGAGGGTCTGCTATCCTGAAGCTTTCTTT. Encoded protein: CASSYSRVCYPEAFF.

This clone occurred once. The rearrangement uses TRBV2 and TRBJ2-2; 7 bases fit TRBD2. V was pared by 4 bases and J by 4 bases, with 12 bases of the junction left unmatched. The CDR3 loop spans 17 amino acids. Germline V lookup: CDR1 SNHLY, CDR2 FYNNEI. The CDR3 nucleotides are TGTGCCAGCAGTGCGCCAGGATCGGGGGGACCCACCGGGGAGCTGTTTTTT. It translates to CASSAPGSGGPTGELFF. Complete variable domain (other parts from reference TRBV2 and TRBJ2-2): EPEVTQTPSHQVTQMGQEVILRCVPISNHLYFYWYRQILGQKVEFLVSFYNNEISEKSEIFDDQFSVERPDGSNFTLKIRSTKLEDSAMYFCASSAPGSGGPTGELFFGEGSRLTVL.

This chain links TRBV28 with TRBJ1-2, with a tentative D call TRBD1 (6 bases). Deletions cut 5 bases from V and 0 bases from J, with 13 bases between. Germline values: CDR1 MDHEN, CDR2 SYDVKM. The CDR3 contains 15 residues. CDR3 protein: CASSLRDTPNYGYTF. CDR3 nucleotide sequence: TGTGCCAGCAGTCTCAGGGACACTCCTAACTATGGCTACACCTTC.

Turning to this clone: Distinct nucleotide sequences in the sample also encode this CDR3. The chain recombines TRBV5-1 with TRBJ1-6; a weak D match, TRBD1 (5 bases). This CDR3 has 15 residues. The V end lost 1 base, the J end lost 3 bases, and 8 bases lay between the germline ends. Germline CDR1 SGHRS, CDR2 YFSETQ. CDR3 loop: CASSLLQDYNSPLHF. The CDR3 nucleotides are TGCGCCAGCAGCTTGTTACAGGACTATAATTCACCCCTCCACTTT.

The chain uses TRBV28 and TRBJ1-6, with D perhaps TRBD1 (5 bases). This CDR3 comprises 17 residues. V dropped 4 bases and J dropped 9 bases, with 22 bases sitting between them. Germline V gene sequence: CDR1 MDHEN, CDR2 SYDVKM. CDR3: CASSSHPPGPYFSPLHF. The CDR3 nucleotides read TGTGCCAGCAGTTCTCACCCCCCAGGGCCCTACTTTTCACCCCTCCACTTT. Full variable domain (remainder filled in from reference TRBV28 and TRBJ1-6): DVKVTQSSRYLVKRTGEKVFLECVQDMDHENMFWYRQDPGLGLRLIYFSYDVKMKEKGDIPEGYSVSREKKERFSLILESASTNQTSMYLCASSSHPPGPYFSPLHFGNGTRLTVT.